The 16 T cell receptor beta chains listed next were all sequenced from one sample in a study of T cells after yellow fever vaccination. TCRdb re-called the 5' RACE reads with MiXCR, one entry per CDR3 protein. The sample has tens of thousands of distinct CDR3 sequences, about 7.7% seen once. The sequenced sample was CD8+ T cells sorted from PBMCs, obtained roughly 10 days after the first yellow fever vaccination. The receptors come from a man aged 18 to 30 who received the YFV17D yellow fever vaccine.

In this sample, this clonotype turned up many times. The V call is TRBV6-4, the J call TRBJ2-6, with D perhaps being TRBD1 or TRBD2 (5 bases each). The CDR3 is 16 residues long. The germline gives CDR1 MRHNA, CDR2 SNTAGT. Trimming pared 7 bases from V and 2 bases from J, leaving 15 bases between. CDR3 amino acids: CASTSRDGTGANVLTF. As DNA, the CDR3 is TGTGCCAGCACTAGTCGGGACGGAACTGGGGCCAACGTCCTGACTTTC.

In this sample, this clonotype turned up many times. The chain is built from TRBV6-1 and TRBJ1-5, with D possibly TRBD1 on 6 matching bases. In germline, CDR1 is MNHNS, CDR2 SASEGT. V gave up 7 bases and J gave up 6 bases, with 13 bases separating them. This CDR3 contains 13 residues. In DNA, the CDR3 is TGTGCCAGCACCCCAGGGGCTGGTCAGCCCCAGCATTTT. This gives the protein CASTPGAGQPQHF.

This clonotype has only a few counts. This chain uses TRBV6-5 with TRBJ2-3, with a tentative D call TRBD1 (6 bases). CDR3 length: 15 residues. Between the trimmed V and J ends, which lost 5 bases and 0 bases, there was a span of 12 bases. Germline CDR1 is MNHEY and CDR2 is SVGAGI. CDR3: CASSRSRGSTDTQYF. The CDR3 bases are TGTGCCAGCAGTCGGTCAAGGGGGAGCACAGATACGCAGTATTTT.

A word on this clonotype: The junction departs from the called germline gene at one end, perhaps through a read error. V is TRBV5-1 and J is TRBJ1-2; the match to TRBD1 covers 8 bases. The CDR3 spans 13 residues. Germline values: CDR1 SGHRS, CDR2 YFSETQ. CDR3 coding DNA: TGCGCCAGCAGCTTGCCGGGACAGGATGACTCAGCCTTC. As protein: CASSLPGQDDSAF.

In this sample, this clonotype turned up many times. The genes are TRBV7-9 and TRBJ1-1; D gene ambiguous. The CDR3 extends over 12 amino acids. Between the trimmed V and J ends, which lost 5 bases and 0 bases, there was a span of 4 bases. Germline values: CDR1 SEHNR, CDR2 FQNEAQ (reference sequence). CDR3 DNA: TGTGCCAGCAGCAGACTGAACACTGAAGCTTTCTTT. It codes for CASSRLNTEAFF.

This clonotype came up many times. V and J are TRBV18 and TRBJ2-1; D gene uncertain. Trimming pared 0 bases from V and 5 bases from J, leaving 5 bases between. The CDR3 spans 13 residues. CDR1 is KGHSH, CDR2 LQKENI, per germline. The DNA for the CDR3 is TGTGCCAGCTCACCACCCCAGAACAATGAGCAGTTCTTC. Protein: CASSPPQNNEQFF.

This clonotype was seen ten or more times. The CDR3 sequence is CASSYRTSGYNEQFF. The CDR3 nucleotides are TGTGCCAGCAGTTACCGGACTAGCGGCTACAATGAGCAGTTCTTC. This chain uses TRBV6-5 with TRBJ2-1, with 10 nucleotides matching TRBD2. CDR3 length equals 15 residues. V shed 2 bases and J 3 bases; nucleotides not matched to a gene: 1. Germline V gene sequence: CDR1 MNHEY, CDR2 SVGAGI.

There are many counts of this clonotype. The chain couples TRBV5-5 to TRBJ2-7; no reliable D call. Germline CDR1 reads SGHKS; CDR2 reads YYEKEE (reference sequence). V was clipped by 0 bases and J by 4 bases, with 5 bases between them. This CDR3 region has 12 residues. The CDR3 is CASSLGGYEQYV. CDR3 nucleotides: TGTGCCAGCAGCTTGGGAGGTTACGAGCAGTACGTC.

This clonotype was observed at least ten times. The CDR3 DNA reads TGCGCCAGCAGCCTAGGGACAGGCTACGAGCAGTACTTC. Residues: CASSLGTGYEQYF. The rearrangement links TRBV4-3 to TRBJ2-7; TRBD1 matches 8 bases. This CDR3 is built from 13 residues. With V trimmed by 4 bases and J by 3 bases, 2 bases remained unmatched. In germline, CDR1 is LGHNA, CDR2 YSLEER.

This clonotype was seen ten or more times. The J gene is TRBJ2-3, the V gene TRBV7-9; tentatively, D is TRBD2 (6 bases). Germline CDR1 SEHNR, CDR2 FQNEAQ (reference sequence). There are 14 residues in the CDR3. V was shortened by 5 bases and J by 0 bases, with 9 bases between the two germline ends. The CDR3 sequence: CASSLGSSTDTQYF. The CDR3 nucleotides are TGTGCCAGCAGCCTCGGGAGCAGCACAGATACGCAGTATTTT.

This chain connects TRBV6-2 or TRBV6-3 to TRBJ2-1, with D perhaps TRBD2 (5 bases). The germline V gene has CDR1 MNHEY and CDR2 SVGEGT. CDR3 length: 16 residues. V was shortened by 7 bases and J by 0 bases, with 16 bases between the two germline ends. As DNA, the CDR3 is TGTGCCAGCACTCCGGACCCGGGGTCCTCCTACAATGAGCAGTTCTTC. It codes for CASTPDPGSSYNEQFF.

This clonotype occurred a few times. The V and J genes are TRBV5-4 and TRBJ2-3; D remains ambiguous. The germline CDR1 and CDR2 sequences are SGHNT and YYREEE (reference sequence). This CDR3 contains 14 residues. Trimming pared 0 bases from V and 4 bases from J, leaving 9 bases between. CDR3 DNA sequence: TGTGCCAGCAGCTTGGAGCAGACCCCAGATACGCAGTATTTT. It encodes CASSLEQTPDTQYF.

The table lists this clonotype with a few counts. The chain uses TRBV6-1 and TRBJ2-5, with TRBD2 matching 10 bases. The CDR3 spans 17 residues. The V segment lost 2 bases and the J segment 1 base; nucleotides outside the gene matches: 7. Per the germline V gene, CDR1 is MNHNS and CDR2 is SASEGT. DNA of the CDR3: TGTGCCAGCAGTGAAATGGGTAGCGGGGGGTCCCAAGAGACCCAGTACTTC. The encoded protein is CASSEMGSGGSQETQYF.

This clonotype was counted many times. The rearrangement uses TRBV27 and TRBJ2-1, with a tentative D call TRBD2 (6 bases). The CDR3 has 12 residues. Between the trimmed V and J ends, which lost 8 bases and 5 bases, there was a span of 10 bases. CDR1 and CDR2 (germline): MNHEY, SMNVEV (reference sequence). The CDR3 is CASGGSDNEQFF. The CDR3 DNA follows: TGTGCCAGCGGGGGGTCCGACAATGAGCAGTTCTTC.

The chain links TRBV5-1 to TRBJ2-5; D is undetermined. The CDR3 has 14 residues. The V gene lost 4 bases and the J gene lost 5 bases, with 15 bases spanning the gap. The germline gives CDR1 SGHRS, CDR2 YFSETQ. The chain's CDR3 is CASSPWVGDETQYF. The CDR3 nucleotides are TGCGCCAGCAGCCCGTGGGTGGGCGACGAGACCCAGTACTTC. Using reference TRBV5-1 and TRBJ2-5 for the parts outside the CDR3, the full variable domain is KAGVTQTPRYLIKTRGQQVTLSCSPISGHRSVSWYQQTPGQGLQFLFEYFSETQRNKGNFPGRFSGRQFSNSRSEMNVSTLELGDSALYLCASSPWVGDETQYFGPGTRLLVL.

The table lists this clonotype with many counts. This chain joins TRBV4-3 and TRBJ1-6; a weak D match, TRBD1 (6 bases). Germline lookup yields CDR1 LGHNA and CDR2 YSLEER. V dropped 0 bases and J dropped 6 bases, with 9 bases sitting between them. This CDR3 spans 15 amino acids. The CDR3 nucleotides read TGCGCCAGCAGCCAAGAGTGGACAGCTAATTCACCCCTCCACTTT. It is translated as CASSQEWTANSPLHF.